The T cell receptor (beta chain) described here comes from a study of CD8+ T cells in alopecia areata. As concerns this clone: The sample carries other DNA sequences with the same CDR3.

The V gene's germline CDR1 is SQVTM and CDR2 ANQGSEA. Trimming pared 3 bases from V and 4 bases from J, leaving 12 bases between. This CDR3 spans 13 amino acids. Described treatment: oral pan-JAK inhibitor, 5-10 mg twice daily. RNA was isolated and reverse transcribed to cDNA, the sequencing template. Sequencing was performed with immunoSEQ multiplex PCR; in TCRdb, only in-frame clones are kept and a portion is missing. The sample carries 150,000 to 200,000 clones, 53% recorded once. The sequencing here drew on CD8+ T cells sorted from blood, taken at week 24, from a patient treated with tofacitinib. The chain carries TRBV29-1 and TRBJ1-2; D may be TRBD1 (5 bases). This sequence originates from a human donor with alopecia areata. Here the CDR3 DNA reads TGCAGCGTTGAGGGAGGGGAGGTCTATGGCTACACCTTC. Protein: CSVEGGEVYGYTF.